This T cell receptor (beta chain) was documented in a study of blood T cells in healthy people across ages. As regards this clonotype: Its cognate antigen is unknown.

Findings of the study overall: Leaving the PBMCs unsorted stopped any conclusive comparison of naive versus antigen-experienced cells. More naive CD4+ cells and higher diversity marked long-lived donors relative to aged donors.

The use of a sample-barcoded 5' primer and a J-beta primer mix characterized a second PCR of roughly 6 to 11 cycles. TCRdb re-called the 5' RACE reads through MiXCR, storing one row per CDR3 protein. This table has 450,000 to 650,000 distinct CDR3 sequences, 24% appearing once. V was cut by 3 bases and J by 2 bases, with 11 bases left in between. The CDR3 runs 15 residues. Germline CDR1 is MNHEY and CDR2 is SMNVEV (reference sequence). These records were also assigned to another study, of T cells of mothers and their children. Turning to that study: The study recruited a few healthy Caucasian mothers and their six children as donors. For each mother, over 9.5 million TCR beta CDR3 reads were obtained, and for each child, some 3.1 million.

The sequenced material came from blood. This TCR was sampled from a boy aged 5-17 years in good health. The genes are TRBV27 and TRBJ2-1; D tentatively reads TRBD1 or TRBD2 (6 bases each). The CDR3 region is CASSFKGGPYNEQFF. The CDR3 nucleotides are TGTGCCAGCAGTTTTAAGGGGGGACCCTACAATGAGCAGTTCTTC.